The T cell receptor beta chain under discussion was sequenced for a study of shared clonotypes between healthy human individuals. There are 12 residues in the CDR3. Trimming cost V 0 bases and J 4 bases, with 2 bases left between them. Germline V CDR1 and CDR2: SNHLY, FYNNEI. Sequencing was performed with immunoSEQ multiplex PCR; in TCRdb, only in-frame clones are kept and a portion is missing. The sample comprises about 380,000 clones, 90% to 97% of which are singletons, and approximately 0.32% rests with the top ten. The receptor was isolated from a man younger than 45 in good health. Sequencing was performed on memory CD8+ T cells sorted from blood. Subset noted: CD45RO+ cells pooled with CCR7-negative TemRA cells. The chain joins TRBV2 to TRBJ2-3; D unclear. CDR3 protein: CASSEAADTQYF. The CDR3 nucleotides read TGTGCCAGCAGTGAAGCAGCAGATACGCAGTATTTT.